This T cell receptor beta chain was captured by sequencing in a study of cytomegalovirus exposure and HLA in healthy donors. 60 Vbeta and 13 Jbeta primers were used in PCR. Method: immunoSEQ multiplex PCR; TCRdb's copy keeps in-frame clones and lacks some. The profile covers approximately 160,000 clones, with approximately 71% appearing a single time and around 4.9% taken by the ten largest. V lost 7 bases to trimming and J lost 10 bases; unmatched junction nucleotides: 13. The germline V gene has CDR1 MDHEN and CDR2 SYDVKM. This CDR3 spans 15 amino acids. The sample was PBMCs. The J gene is TRBJ2-1, the V gene TRBV28, with TRBD1 identical over 10 bases. The receptor was isolated from a male donor in good health and CMV-seronegative. The CDR3 nucleotides read TGTGCCAGCATCCCTGGAGACAGGGGGCATGAGGAGCAGTTCTTC. It codes for CASIPGDRGHEEQFF. Based on the CDR3 plus reference TRBV28 and TRBJ2-1, the full variable domain is DVKVTQSSRYLVKRTGEKVFLECVQDMDHENMFWYRQDPGLGLRLIYFSYDVKMKEKGDIPEGYSVSREKKERFSLILESASTNQTSMYLCASIPGDRGHEEQFFGPGTRLTVL.